Shown below are 17 T cell receptor beta chains from a single sample sequenced in a study of T-cell memory formation after mild COVID-19. TCRdb recomputed calls from the 5' RACE reads with MiXCR, one row per CDR3 protein. The data show 350,000 to 500,000 distinct CDR3 sequences, with about 22% seen just once and about an eighth held by the top ten. Sequenced sample: PBMCs or a T cell subset sorted from them (not recorded which). Source of these receptors: an adult woman who had mild COVID-19 (a few samples of this study predate the infection). Cell type and time point are not known.

V and J are TRBV6-2 or TRBV6-3 and TRBJ2-7; D not certain. Germline values: CDR1 MNHEY, CDR2 SVGEGT. V shed 2 bases and J shed 5 bases, with 13 bases lying between them. The CDR3 is 14 amino acids. The CDR3 protein is CASSYPLPRDEQYF. For the CDR3, the DNA is TGTGCCAGCAGTTACCCCTTGCCTAGGGACGAGCAGTACTTC.

The rearrangement uses TRBV7-9 and TRBJ1-4; D unresolved. This CDR3 comprises 15 residues. V was cut by 4 bases and J by 6 bases, with 15 bases left in between. The V gene's germline CDR1 is SEHNR and CDR2 FQNEAQ (reference sequence). The CDR3 DNA is TGTGCCAGCAGCTACGAGCCGGGAAGTGATGAAAAACTGTTTTTT. Translation gives CASSYEPGSDEKLFF. Drawing the rest from reference TRBV7-9 and TRBJ1-4, the complete variable domain is DTGVSQNPRHKITKRGQNVTFRCDPISEHNRLYWYRQTLGQGPEFLTYFQNEAQLEKSRLLSDRFSAERPKGSFSTLEIQRTEQGDSAMYLCASSYEPGSDEKLFFGSGTQLSVL.

The chain employs TRBV7-9 and TRBJ1-2, with 8 nucleotides matching TRBD1. Germline V gene lookup returns CDR1 SEHNR and CDR2 FQNEAQ (reference sequence). V gave up 8 bases and J gave up 7 bases; unmatched junction bases: 12. The CDR3 spans 14 residues. The CDR3 sequence is CASASDRVKGGYTF. As DNA, the CDR3 is TGTGCCAGCGCCTCGGACAGGGTAAAGGGTGGCTACACCTTC.

V and J are TRBV18 and TRBJ2-1, with a possible D match to TRBD1 (6 bases). The V gene lost 1 base and the J gene lost 8 bases, with 12 bases spanning the gap. Germline-derived CDR1 and CDR2 are KGHSH and LQKENI. The CDR3 consists of 14 residues. The CDR3 region is CASSPQTGFDEQFF. The CDR3 coding sequence is TGTGCCAGCTCACCACAAACAGGGTTCGATGAGCAGTTCTTC. The whole variable domain, filled in from reference TRBV18 and TRBJ2-1, reads NAGVMQNPRHLVRRRGQEARLRCSPMKGHSHVYWYRQLPEEGLKFMVYLQKENIIDESGMPKERFSAEFPKEGPSILRIQQVVRGDSAAYFCASSPQTGFDEQFFGPGTRLTVL.

The J gene is TRBJ1-2, the V gene TRBV5-1, with D tentatively TRBD1 (6 bases). V dropped 4 bases and J dropped 4 bases, with 17 bases sitting between them. The CDR3 runs 15 residues. Germline V gene data show CDR1 as SGHRS and CDR2 as YFSETQ. The CDR3 region has the DNA TGCGCCAGCAGCGCCGGACAGAGGACTACCTATGGCTACACCTTC. Translation gives CASSAGQRTTYGYTF.

This clonotype was found many times. The chain has TRBV28 and TRBJ2-3; D possibly corresponds to TRBD2 (5 bases). Germline CDR1 and CDR2: MDHEN and SYDVKM. The CDR3 runs to 15 residues. Trimming pared 2 bases from V and 0 bases from J, leaving 9 bases between. CDR3 sequence reads: CASSLIRTSTDTQYF. CDR3 nucleotide sequence: TGTGCCAGCAGTTTAATCCGGACTAGCACAGATACGCAGTATTTT. The full variable domain, with the rest looked up from reference TRBV28 and TRBJ2-3, is DVKVTQSSRYLVKRTGEKVFLECVQDMDHENMFWYRQDPGLGLRLIYFSYDVKMKEKGDIPEGYSVSREKKERFSLILESASTNQTSMYLCASSLIRTSTDTQYFGPGTRLTVL.

This clonotype appeared a few times. V gene TRBV7-3 combines with J gene TRBJ2-2, with 7 bases identical to TRBD2. Germline V gene sequence: CDR1 SGHTA, CDR2 FQGTGA. Unmatched junction bases numbered 1, after V lost 1 base and J lost 5 bases. The CDR3 has 14 residues. CDR3 nucleotide sequence: TGTGCCAGCAGCTTAAGTAGCGGGACCGGGGAGCTGTTTTTT. Protein: CASSLSSGTGELFF.

This rearrangement joins TRBV11-2 to TRBJ1-1; tentative D call: TRBD1 (6 bases). The V gene lost 0 bases and the J gene lost 4 bases, with 9 bases spanning the gap. Germline CDR1 is SGHAT and CDR2 is FQNNGV. The CDR3 contains 14 residues. The chain's CDR3 is CASSLDPGATEAFF. Written as DNA, the CDR3 is TGTGCCAGCAGCTTAGATCCGGGGGCCACTGAAGCTTTCTTT.

At least ten counts were recorded for this clonotype. One end of the junction fails to match germline, which may point to a read error. The rearrangement uses TRBV7-9 and TRBJ1-1, with TRBD1 as a possible D gene (6 bases). The CDR3 is 14 amino acids. CDR1 and CDR2 (germline): SEHNR, FQNEAQ (reference sequence). The CDR3 sequence: CASSLGRGNTEAFF. The CDR3 bases are TGCGCCAGCAGCTTGGGCAGGGGGAACACTGAAGCTTTCTTT.

This clonotype was counted only a few times. The J gene is TRBJ2-1, the V gene TRBV12-3 or TRBV12-4; possibly TRBD2 for D (5 bases). With 5 bases removed from V and 7 bases from J, the gap between germline ends came to 9 bases. This CDR3 is built from 12 residues. The CDR3 is CASSPDLNEQFF. CDR3 nucleotide sequence: TGTGCCAGCAGTCCGGACTTAAATGAGCAGTTCTTC.

This sequence joins TRBV20-1 and TRBJ2-3; D possibly corresponds to TRBD2 (6 bases). V gave up 6 bases and J gave up 7 bases, with 14 bases separating them. The germline V gene encodes CDR1 DFQATT and CDR2 SNEGSKA (reference sequence). The CDR3 loop spans 12 amino acids. Here the CDR3 reads CSARTGGNTQYF. DNA of the CDR3: TGCAGTGCCCGTACCGGGGGAAATACGCAGTATTTT.

This rearrangement joins TRBV4-3 to TRBJ2-3, with 9 bases fitting TRBD2. Germline V gene data show CDR1 as LGHNA and CDR2 as YSLEER. With 0 bases clipped from V and 5 bases from J, the junction kept 3 bases outside the gene matches. This CDR3 is 15 amino acids long. The CDR3 loop reads CASSQDVSGRDTQYF. Written as DNA, the CDR3 is TGCGCCAGCAGCCAAGACGTTAGCGGGAGAGATACGCAGTATTTT.

V gene TRBV29-1 combines with J gene TRBJ2-5, with D perhaps TRBD2 (6 bases). The germline CDR1 and CDR2 sequences are SQVTM and ANQGSEA. V lost 4 bases to trimming and J lost 3 bases, with 6 bases between them. The CDR3 covers 11 residues. The CDR3 region has the DNA TGCAGCGTTGGGGGGGAAGAGACCCAGTACTTC. Protein sequence: CSVGGEETQYF.

A few counts support this clonotype. The chain recombines TRBV3-1 with TRBJ1-2; D unclear. CDR3 size: 13 residues. Germline CDR1 reads LGHDT; CDR2 reads YNNKEL (reference sequence). Trimming left V 4 bases short and J 2 bases short, with 8 bases between. The CDR3 is CASSPYQNYGYTF. Written as DNA, the CDR3 is TGTGCCAGCAGCCCCTACCAGAACTATGGCTACACCTTC.

This clonotype showed up just a few times. CDR3 coding DNA: TGTGCCAGCAGCTTAGCGTTGGCTAGCAGAGACAATGAGCAGTTCTTC. Its protein product is CASSLALASRDNEQFF. The chain is built from TRBV7-9 and TRBJ2-1; D may be TRBD2 (5 bases). The CDR3 spans 16 residues. Trimming stripped 0 bases from V and 5 bases from J, with 14 bases between. CDR1 SEHNR and CDR2 FQNEAQ come from the germline V gene (reference sequence).

The chain recombines TRBV3-1 with TRBJ2-1, with D maybe TRBD2 (5 bases). The germline gives CDR1 LGHDT, CDR2 YNNKEL (reference sequence). The CDR3 has 13 residues. Trimming took 0 bases from V and 9 from J, leaving 9 bases between them. This CDR3 reads CASSQDYGVEQFF. In DNA, the CDR3 is TGTGCCAGCAGCCAAGATTACGGGGTTGAGCAGTTCTTC.

J is TRBJ1-6 and V is TRBV20-1, with no clear D. V shed 4 bases and J shed 0 bases, with 16 bases lying between them. Looked up from germline, CDR1 is DFQATT and CDR2 is SNEGSKA (reference sequence). The CDR3 contains 17 residues. As DNA, the CDR3 is TGCAGTGCTATGGGTAGAGGACGGAGCTCCTATAATTCACCCCTCCACTTT. Protein sequence: CSAMGRGRSSYNSPLHF.